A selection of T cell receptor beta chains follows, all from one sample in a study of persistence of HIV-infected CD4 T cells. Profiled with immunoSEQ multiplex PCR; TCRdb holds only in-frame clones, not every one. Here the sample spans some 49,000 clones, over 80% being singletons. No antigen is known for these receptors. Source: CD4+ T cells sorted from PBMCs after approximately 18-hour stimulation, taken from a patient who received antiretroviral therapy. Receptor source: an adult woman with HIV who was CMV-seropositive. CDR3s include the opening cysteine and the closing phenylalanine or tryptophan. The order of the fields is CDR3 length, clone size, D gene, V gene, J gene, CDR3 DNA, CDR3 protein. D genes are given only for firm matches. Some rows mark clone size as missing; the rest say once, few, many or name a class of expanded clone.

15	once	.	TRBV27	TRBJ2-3	TGTGCCAGCCGACTCCAGGGGTTGGGCACAGATACGCAGTATTTT	CASRLQGLGTDTQYF
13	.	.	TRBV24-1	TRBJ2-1	TGTGCCACCAGTGATCCACTCGAGAATGAGCAGTTCTTC	CATSDPLENEQFF
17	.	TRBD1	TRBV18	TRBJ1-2	TGTGCCAGCTCACCACAAACCGGGACAGGGGTCGGATTGGGCTACACCTTC	CASSPQTGTGVGLGYTF
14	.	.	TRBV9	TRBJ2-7	TGTGCCAGCAGCGTAGTGGCGGAAACCTACGAGCAGTACTTC	CASSVVAETYEQYF
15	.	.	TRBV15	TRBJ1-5	TGTGCCACCAGCAGAGGGGGTGGGGGCAATCAGCCCCAGCATTTT	CATSRGGGGNQPQHF
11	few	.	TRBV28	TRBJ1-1	TGTGCCAGCATCATGAACACTGAAGCTTTCTTT	CASIMNTEAFF
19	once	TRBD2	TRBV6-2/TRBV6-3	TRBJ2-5	TGTGCCAGCAGTTACTCGATCCGACTAGCGGGGGGCGTACAAGAGACCCAGTACTTC	CASSYSIRLAGGVQETQYF
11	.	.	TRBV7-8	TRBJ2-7	TGTGCCAGCAGCCGTGCCTACGAGCAGTACTTC	CASSRAYEQYF
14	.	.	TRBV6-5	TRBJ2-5	TGTGCCAGCAGTTACCAGGACGGACGGGAGACCCAGTACTTC	CASSYQDGRETQYF
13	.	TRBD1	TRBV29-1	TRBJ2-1	TGCAGCGTTGTAAGGGGGCTGAGGAATGAGCAGTTCTTC	CSVVRGLRNEQFF
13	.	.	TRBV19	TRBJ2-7	TGTGCCAGTAGTACCACTCACTCCTACGAGCAGTACTTC	CASSTTHSYEQYF
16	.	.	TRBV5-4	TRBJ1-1	TGTGCCAGCAGCCCCGGCCATGCACAGCCGTACACTGAAGCTTTCTTT	CASSPGHAQPYTEAFF
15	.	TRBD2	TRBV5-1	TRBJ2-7	TGCGCCAGCAGCTCCCAAACCACTCGGGGGGACGAGCAGTACTTC	CASSSQTTRGDEQYF
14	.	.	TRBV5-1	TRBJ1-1	TGCGCCAGCAGCTTGGGACCCCTGAACACTGAAGCTTTCTTT	CASSLGPLNTEAFF
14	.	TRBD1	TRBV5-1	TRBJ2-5	TGCGCCAGCAGCTACCGACAGGGTGGAGAGACCCAGTACTTC	CASSYRQGGETQYF
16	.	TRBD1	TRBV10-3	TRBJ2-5	TGTGCCATCAGTGTTGTTCGGACAGGGCGCCAAGAGACCCAGTACTTC	CAISVVRTGRQETQYF
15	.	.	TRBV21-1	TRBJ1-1	TGTGCCAGCAGCAATCGGGGGACGGTGAACACTGAAGCTTTCTTT	CASSNRGTVNTEAFF
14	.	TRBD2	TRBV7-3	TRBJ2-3	TGTGCCAGCAGCTCTAGCGGGGGGCTATATACGCAGTATTTT	CASSSSGGLYTQYF
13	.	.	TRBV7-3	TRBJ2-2	TGTGCCAGCAGCTCTTTAAGGAGCGGGGAGCTGTTTTTT	CASSSLRSGELFF
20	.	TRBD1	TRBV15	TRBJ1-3	TGTGCCACCAGCAGAGACGCACCAAACAGGGGCGCAGGAGCTGGAAACACCATATATTTT	CATSRDAPNRGAGAGNTIYF
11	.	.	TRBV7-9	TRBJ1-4	TGTGCCAGCAGCCTTAATGAAAAACTGTTTTTT	CASSLNEKLFF
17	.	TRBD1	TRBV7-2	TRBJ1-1	TGTGCCAGCAGCCTGGGTCCACGGGACAGGGTAAGGACTGAAGCTTTCTTT	CASSLGPRDRVRTEAFF
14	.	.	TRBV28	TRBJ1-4	TGTGCCAGCAGCCTCGGGACCTATGGGGGAAAACTGTTTTTT	CASSLGTYGGKLFF
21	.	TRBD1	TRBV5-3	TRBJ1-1	TGTGCCAGAAGCTTGATGTTTCTGGGACAGGGTATGAGGGTAGCGAACACTGAAGCTTTCTTT	CARSLMFLGQGMRVANTEAFF
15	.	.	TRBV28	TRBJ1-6	TGTGCCAGCAGCCCTGGACCGGGCTATAATTCACCCCTCCACTTT	CASSPGPGYNSPLHF
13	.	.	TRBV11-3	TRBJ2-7	TGTGCCAGCAGCTTTAGCGACGCGGCCGAGCAGTACTTC	CASSFSDAAEQYF
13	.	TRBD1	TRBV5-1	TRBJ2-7	TGCGCCAGCGGGACAGGGGGCGGTTACGAGCAGTACTTC	CASGTGGGYEQYF
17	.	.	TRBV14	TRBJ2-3	TGTGCCAGCAGCCGCCGACAACAGGTGCAAGGCACAGATACGCAGTATTTT	CASSRRQQVQGTDTQYF
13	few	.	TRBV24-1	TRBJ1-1	TGTGCCACCAGTTCAGACACGAGCACTGAAGCTTTCTTT	CATSSDTSTEAFF
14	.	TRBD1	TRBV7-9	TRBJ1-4	TGTGCCAGCAGCTTTGGGACAGTCAATGAAAAACTGTTTTTT	CASSFGTVNEKLFF
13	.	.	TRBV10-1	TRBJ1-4	TGCGCCAGCTCCCAGGGAGGCGGGGAAAAACTGTTTTTT	CASSQGGGEKLFF
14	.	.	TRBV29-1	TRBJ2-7	TGCAGCGTGGGGCCTGGCGGGAACCCCTACGAGCAGTACTTC	CSVGPGGNPYEQYF
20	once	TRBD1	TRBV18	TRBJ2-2	TGTGCCAGCTCGGTGCTTCGACAGGGCACGGAGCTTAAAGGCACCGGGGAGCTGTTTTTT	CASSVLRQGTELKGTGELFF
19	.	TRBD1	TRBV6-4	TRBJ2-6	TGTGCCAGCAGTGACTCAGAGGACAGGGTAGCGCCTGGGGCCAACGTCCTGACTTTC	CASSDSEDRVAPGANVLTF
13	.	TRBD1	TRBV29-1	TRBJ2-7	TGCAGCGTCCGGGACAGGGAGGTTGGCGAGCAGTACTTC	CSVRDREVGEQYF
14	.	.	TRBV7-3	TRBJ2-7	TGTGCCAGCAGCTTCGGCGGAGACCCCGCCGAGCAGTACTTC	CASSFGGDPAEQYF
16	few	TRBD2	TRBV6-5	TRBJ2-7	TGTGCCAGCAGTTATTCGGGACTAGCGGGAATTTACGAGCAGTACTTC	CASSYSGLAGIYEQYF
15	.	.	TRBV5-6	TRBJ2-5	TGTGCCAGCAGCTTGTTCAACACTCAATGGGAGACCCAGTACTTC	CASSLFNTQWETQYF
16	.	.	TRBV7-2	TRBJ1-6	TGTGCCAGCAGCTTAAGGCCCCCAGGGGCGGATTCACCCCTCCACTTT	CASSLRPPGADSPLHF
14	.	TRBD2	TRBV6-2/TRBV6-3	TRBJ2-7	TGTGCCAGCAGCTCTAGCGGGATCCCCTACGAGCAGTACTTC	CASSSSGIPYEQYF
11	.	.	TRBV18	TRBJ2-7	TGTGCCAGCTCACCGCAGTACGAGCAGTACTTC	CASSPQYEQYF
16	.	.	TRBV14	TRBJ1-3	TGTGCCAGCAGCCGACATGGCCCCAGCTCTGGAAACACCATATATTTT	CASSRHGPSSGNTIYF